Shown below are 11 T cell receptor beta chains from a single sample sequenced in a study of blood T cell repertoires in COVID-19 (dated by TCRdb to between 2020 and 2021). Libraries came from the immunoSEQ multiplex PCR assay. TCRdb mirrors the immuneACCESS table, restricted to in-frame sequences. Some clones are absent from its copies; in checked studies, under half trace to an unresolved V gene, and the reason for the others is unknown. The sample contains about 210,000 clones, around 89% of them found a single time. The biggest ten clones account for about 5% of the sample. The sample comprised peripheral blood. The source of these receptors is a woman aged 40 to 50 with acute or convalescent COVID-19.

The chain uses TRBV10-3 and TRBJ2-1; 7 nucleotides align to TRBD2. This CDR3 has 14 residues. J was trimmed by 3 bases and V by 7 bases; bases with no gene match: 6. CDR1 is ENHRY, CDR2 SYGVKD, per germline. Here the CDR3 DNA reads TGTGCCATCAATTCCGGGACTAACTACAATGAGCAGTTCTTC. Protein: CAINSGTNYNEQFF.

The gene calls are TRBV6-5 and TRBJ1-1, with 8 bases matching TRBD1. CDR1 MNHEY and CDR2 SVGAGI come from the germline V gene. V gave up 6 bases and J gave up 2 bases; unmatched junction bases: 5. The CDR3 has 14 residues. In DNA, the CDR3 is TGTGCCAGCAGCCTAGGACAGGGAAACACTGAAGCTTTCTTT. Translation: CASSLGQGNTEAFF.

The chain is built from TRBV5-4 and TRBJ1-6; TRBD1 might be the D (6 bases). The length of the CDR3 is 20 residues. Germline-derived CDR1 and CDR2 are SGHNT and YYREEE (reference sequence). V dropped 4 bases and J dropped 0 bases, with 23 bases sitting between them. CDR3 region: CASSLRAGGRIISYNSPLHF. In DNA, the CDR3 is TGTGCCAGCAGCCTCCGGGCCGGGGGGCGGATCATCTCCTATAATTCACCCCTCCACTTT.

Only a few counts were recorded for this clone. The chain has TRBV18 and TRBJ1-1, with a tentative D call TRBD1 (6 bases). Between the trimmed V and J ends, which lost 6 bases and 4 bases, there was a span of 9 bases. This CDR3 region has 12 residues. CDR1 is KGHSH, CDR2 LQKENI, per germline. The CDR3: CASSGQRTEAFF. The CDR3 DNA is TGTGCCAGCTCCGGACAGCGCACTGAAGCTTTCTTT. The full variable domain, rest sourced from reference TRBV18 and TRBJ1-1, is NAGVMQNPRHLVRRRGQEARLRCSPMKGHSHVYWYRQLPEEGLKFMVYLQKENIIDESGMPKERFSAEFPKEGPSILRIQQVVRGDSAAYFCASSGQRTEAFFGQGTRLTVV.

DNA of the CDR3: TGCAGCGTTGAAGATTTGGGGGGGAAACTACCCTATGGCTACACCTTC. Amino acid sequence: CSVEDLGGKLPYGYTF. V is TRBV29-1 and J is TRBJ1-2; D possibly corresponds to TRBD1 (5 bases). The CDR3 is 16 amino acids. Trimming pared 0 bases from V and 4 bases from J, leaving 18 bases between. CDR1 is SQVTM and CDR2 is ANQGSEA in the germline V gene.

The gene calls are TRBV7-8 and TRBJ2-3; 9 bases match TRBD2. Looked up from germline, CDR1 is SGHVS and CDR2 is FQNEAQ. This CDR3 has 17 amino acids. V gave up 7 bases and J gave up 4 bases; unmatched junction bases: 15. Here the CDR3 DNA reads TGTGCCAGCACCCTGGGAGGGGGCGGGGGGGCGGCAGATACGCAGTATTTT. Its translation: CASTLGGGGGAADTQYF.

This clone was detected only a few times. The chain employs TRBV5-8 and TRBJ1-5, with D unresolved. CDR1 is SGHTS and CDR2 is YDEGEE in the germline V gene. CDR3 length equals 15 residues. Trimming took off 0 bases at V and 4 bases at J, with 11 bases between the two ends. Here the CDR3 reads CASSLAAGRNQPQHF. The CDR3 coding sequence is TGTGCCAGCAGCTTGGCCGCGGGAAGAAATCAGCCCCAGCATTTT. The variable domain in full, with the rest retrieved from reference TRBV5-8 and TRBJ1-5, is EAGVTQSPTHLIKTRGQQATLRCSPISGHTSVYWYQQALGLGLQFLLWYDEGEERNRGNFPPRFSGRQFPNYSSELNVNALELEDSALYLCASSLAAGRNQPQHFGDGTRLSIL.

The chain has TRBV29-1 and TRBJ1-3, with D uncertain. The CDR3 has 14 amino acids. Germline lookup yields CDR1 SQVTM and CDR2 ANQGSEA. The ends were cut back, 3 bases at V and 1 base at J, with 10 bases in the middle. CDR3 residues: CSVDGEASGNTIYF. The CDR3 DNA sequence: TGCAGCGTTGACGGGGAGGCGTCTGGAAACACCATATATTTT.

The chain uses TRBV5-1 and TRBJ1-2; D unresolved. CDR1 is SGHRS and CDR2 is YFSETQ in the germline V gene. The CDR3 extends over 15 amino acids. V gave up 2 bases and J gave up 0 bases, with 11 bases separating them. Here the CDR3 reads CASSFGRRANYGYTF. CDR3 sequence (DNA): TGCGCCAGCAGCTTCGGGAGGAGGGCTAACTATGGCTACACCTTC.

This clone has a handful of counts. V and J are TRBV20-1 and TRBJ1-2; TRBD1 might be the D (5 bases). The germline V gene has CDR1 DFQATT and CDR2 SNEGSKA (reference sequence). This CDR3 region has 10 residues. CDR3 sequence: CLLGGEGYTF. The CDR3 coding sequence is TGCCTCTTGGGGGGGGAAGGCTACACCTTC.

J is TRBJ1-4 and V is TRBV19; perhaps TRBD1 as D (5 bases). CDR1 and CDR2 (germline): LNHDA, SQIVND (reference sequence). V lost 6 bases, J lost 10 bases, and 24 bases lay in between. CDR3 length: 16 residues. The CDR3 sequence is CASRITGGSVDRKLFF. As DNA, the CDR3 is TGTGCCAGTAGGATAACAGGAGGGAGTGTGGATAGAAAACTGTTTTTT.